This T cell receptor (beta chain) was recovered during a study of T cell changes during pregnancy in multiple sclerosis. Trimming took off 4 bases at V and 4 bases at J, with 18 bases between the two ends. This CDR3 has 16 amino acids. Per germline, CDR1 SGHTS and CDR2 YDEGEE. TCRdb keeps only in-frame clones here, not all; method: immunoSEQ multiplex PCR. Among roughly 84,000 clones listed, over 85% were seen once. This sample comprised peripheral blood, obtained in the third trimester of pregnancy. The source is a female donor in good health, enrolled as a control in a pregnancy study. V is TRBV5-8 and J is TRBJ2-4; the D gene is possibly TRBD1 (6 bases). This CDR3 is CASSHVQAGTKNIQYF. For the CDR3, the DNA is TGTGCCAGCAGCCACGTGCAGGCAGGGACAAAAAACATTCAGTACTTC.